The sequence of this T cell receptor (beta chain) was determined in a study of OX40 agonist ivuxolimab in advanced cancers. About the research overall: Ivuxolimab, an agonistic anti-OX40 (CD134) antibody, was given to patients.

The ends lost 4 bases at V and 4 bases at J; junction bases unmatched: 9. CDR1 and CDR2 (germline): LGHNA, YNFKEQ. The CDR3 length is 16 residues. Only in-frame clones appear in the TCRdb table, and some are missing; sequencing was by immunoSEQ multiplex PCR. This sample has 10,000 to 15,000 clones; around two thirds occur once, and the top ten carry under 45%. A remark on this clone: Its antigen is as yet unknown.

Regarding the study as a whole: More expanded clones were seen, on average, in CD8+ T cells than in CD4+. Both CD4+ and CD8+ T cell populations in blood had undergone clonal expansion by week 6 at 0.1 to 3.0 mg/kg.

Drawing of blood for sampling happened at baseline, at cycle 4 day 1, and at cycle 7 day 1. The TCR was taken from an adult with an advanced solid tumor such as melanoma, head and neck, liver or kidney cancer. The chain couples TRBV4-2 to TRBJ2-7, with 11 bases that match TRBD2. The sample consisted of CD4+ or CD8+ T cells sorted from blood, taken in a trial of the OX40 agonist ivuxolimab. The CDR3 nucleotides read TGTGCCAGCAGCCCCACCGCTACTAGCGGGAGTTACGAGCAGTACTTC. It specifies CASSPTATSGSYEQYF.